This is a list of T cell receptor beta chains from one sample in a study of control samples from healthy donors and cancer patients. Using immunoSEQ multiplex PCR, the repertoire was profiled, and TCRdb retains in-frame clones only, with some absent. The repertoire holds fewer than 200,000 clones, around 90% seen once, with around 5% in the top ten. Sequences were obtained from blood. The receptors originated from a woman in her 30s in good health. Both conserved end residues are part of each CDR3. D genes are given only for firm matches. Only part of the rows carry a size: once, few, many, or a class if the clone is expanded.

size	D	J	V	CDR3	DNA
NA	NA	TRBJ2-5	TRBV5-6	CASSLADLQVAQYF	TGTGCCAGCAGCTTGGCCGATTTGCAAGTGGCCCAGTACTTC
NA	TRBD1	TRBJ1-6	TRBV28	CASSLGGTGNSPLHF	TGTGCCAGCAGCTTAGGTGGGACAGGGAATTCACCCCTCCACTTT
NA	NA	TRBJ1-6	TRBV19	CASSSTGFGGSPLHF	TGTGCCAGTAGTTCGACAGGTTTTGGCGGTTCACCCCTCCACTTT
NA	NA	TRBJ1-3	TRBV7-9	CASSRDPRSGNTIYF	TGTGCCAGCAGCAGGGACCCGCGCTCTGGAAACACCATATATTTT
few	NA	TRBJ1-1	TRBV7-9	CASSILAGTEAFF	TGTGCCAGCAGCATATTGGCTGGCACTGAAGCTTTCTTT
NA	NA	TRBJ2-3	TRBV7-2	CASSYDYTDTQYF	TGTGCCAGCAGCTACGACTACACAGATACGCAGTATTTT
NA	NA	TRBJ1-1	TRBV5-1	CASRKEGWMNTEAFF	TGCGCCAGCAGAAAGGAGGGCTGGATGAACACTGAAGCTTTCTTT
NA	NA	TRBJ2-1	TRBV7-9	CASSLGRNEQFF	TGTGCCAGCAGCTTGGGGAGGAATGAGCAGTTCTTC
few	TRBD1	TRBJ1-5	TRBV2	CASSDKGAAGNQPQHF	TGTGCCAGCAGTGATAAGGGGGCAGCCGGCAATCAGCCCCAGCATTTT
NA	TRBD2	TRBJ2-5	TRBV5-4	CASRLGLAGPREQETQYF	TGTGCCAGCAGGTTGGGACTAGCGGGACCCAGGGAGCAAGAGACCCAGTACTTC
NA	TRBD1	TRBJ1-6	TRBV6-6	CASSRGGQGHSPLHF	TGTGCCAGCAGTCGCGGGGGACAGGGCCATTCACCCCTCCACTTT
NA	NA	TRBJ1-5	TRBV18	CASSPGYRALGSNQPQHF	TGTGCCAGCTCACCAGGTTACAGGGCGTTGGGTAGCAATCAGCCCCAGCATTTT
NA	NA	TRBJ1-1	TRBV19	CASTTGSNTEAFF	TGTGCCAGTACTACAGGGTCGAACACTGAAGCTTTCTTT
NA	NA	TRBJ2-3	TRBV5-4	CASSLVTDTQYF	TGTGCCAGCAGCTTGGTAACAGATACGCAGTATTTT
NA	NA	TRBJ2-5	TRBV9	CASSVRPYQETQYF	TGTGCCAGCAGCGTACGGCCCTACCAAGAGACCCAGTACTTC
NA	TRBD1	TRBJ1-6	TRBV5-5	CASSPLGDSYNSPLHF	TGTGCCAGCAGCCCGCTCGGGGACAGCTATAATTCACCCCTCCACTTT
NA	TRBD2	TRBJ2-3	TRBV9	CASTESGRPWDTQYF	TGTGCCAGCACCGAAAGCGGGAGGCCATGGGATACGCAGTATTTT
NA	NA	TRBJ2-7	TRBV21-1	CASSKGGVASSYEQYF	TGTGCCAGCAGCAAAGGGGGCGTTGCGAGCTCCTACGAGCAGTACTTC
NA	NA	TRBJ2-1	TRBV21-1	CASRVHEQFF	TGTGCCAGCAGGGTCCATGAGCAGTTCTTC
once	TRBD2	TRBJ2-1	TRBV9	CASSVHPGLAGGPARSYNEQFF	TGTGCCAGCAGCGTACATCCGGGACTAGCGGGAGGGCCCGCTCGCTCCTACAATGAGCAGTTCTTC
NA	TRBD1	TRBJ1-2	TRBV10-3	CAIGETGGYGYTF	TGTGCCATCGGGGAGACAGGGGGCTATGGCTACACCTTC
few	NA	TRBJ1-1	TRBV5-1	CASSLGGLGSTEAFF	TGCGCCAGCAGCTTGGGGGGACTCGGGTCCACTGAAGCTTTCTTT
NA	TRBD2	TRBJ2-7	TRBV18	CASSPIFSGTSGSYEQYF	TGTGCCAGCTCACCCATTTTCTCCGGGACTAGCGGGTCCTACGAGCAGTACTTC
once	NA	TRBJ1-2	TRBV5-6	CASSLGDFGDGYTF	TGTGCCAGCAGCCTGGGGGACTTTGGGGATGGCTACACCTTC
NA	TRBD1	TRBJ2-1	TRBV5-1	CASSLGQGAYNEQFF	TGCGCCAGCAGCTTGGGACAGGGGGCCTACAATGAGCAGTTCTTC
NA	NA	TRBJ1-1	TRBV4-1	CASSHGQTPNTEAFF	TGCGCCAGCAGCCATGGACAGACCCCTAACACTGAAGCTTTCTTT
once	TRBD1	TRBJ1-1	TRBV3-1/TRBV3-2	CASSQVPDRKDTEAFF	TGTGCCAGCAGCCAAGTCCCGGACAGGAAAGACACTGAAGCTTTCTTT
NA	TRBD1	TRBJ2-1	TRBV5-1	CASSLGTGTFF	TGCGCCAGCAGCTTAGGGACAGGGACCTTCTTC
NA	NA	TRBJ2-3	TRBV5-1	CASSLAVGTDTQYF	TGCGCCAGCAGCTTGGCGGTGGGCACAGATACGCAGTATTTT
NA	NA	TRBJ2-5	TRBV4-2	CASSQVGGARVETQYF	TGTGCCAGCAGCCAAGTTGGGGGGGCGAGGGTGGAGACCCAGTACTTC
NA	NA	TRBJ2-7	TRBV14	CASSHGYGDYEQYF	TGTGCCAGCAGTCACGGCTACGGAGACTACGAGCAGTACTTC
NA	NA	TRBJ1-2	TRBV5-4	CASRPEGRRDSGYTF	TGTGCCAGCAGACCCGAGGGGCGGAGGGACTCTGGCTACACCTTC
NA	TRBD2	TRBJ2-5	TRBV6-5	CASDLLGGSGETQYF	TGTGCCAGCGATCTTCTGGGAGGGTCTGGAGAGACCCAGTACTTC